The table lists the clone carrying this T cell receptor (beta chain) with a few counts. The entry originates in a study of T cells after posttransplantation cyclophosphamide. This CDR3 is 14 amino acids long. V lost 7 bases and J lost 3; bases outside the gene matches: 5. CDR1 is MNHEY and CDR2 is SVGAGI in the germline V gene. Clones were sequenced by immunoSEQ multiplex PCR, and TCRdb holds only the in-frame ones, with some missing. There are tens of thousands of clones in the sample, none observed a single time. The source material was PBMCs. This rearrangement joins TRBV6-5 to TRBJ2-1; 8 bases are a match to TRBD1. The receptor's source is a man in his forties in good health, CMV-negative, and a related stem cell transplant donor. The CDR3 coding sequence is TGTGCCAGCATTAGGGGACAGGTCTACAATGAGCAGTTCTTC. It is translated as CASIRGQVYNEQFF.